This record looks at one T cell receptor beta chain sequence and its context. Its binding antigen is unknown. One end of the junction varies from germline; a read error may be responsible. The germline V gene (reference sequence) gives CDR1 as SEHNR and CDR2 as FQNEAQ. From its cysteine to its phenylalanine, the CDR3 spans 12 amino acids. Of the read, only the CDR3 DNA is kept; its 36 bases are in frame from base 1. The cohort consisted of approximately 670 healthy bone marrow donors. All cohort members were sampled while nominally healthy, although unrecorded immune exposures were likely present. The donor tested CMV seronegative, placing the donor among the 300 to 450 seronegative members of the cohort. A peripheral blood sample was collected from each donor, and TCR beta sequencing was performed on peripheral blood mononuclear cells. The Qiagen DNeasy Blood Extraction Kit was used to extract genomic DNA from the blood cell samples.

This record comes from a study of cytomegalovirus exposure and HLA in healthy donors (dated by TCRdb to 2016 to 2017). Looking at the study overall: In an earlier analysis of 550 to 750 of the donors, about 260 Gb of sequence data and 100 million or so unique TCR beta sequences from roughly 180 million T cells were reported. Roughly 300 gigabases of sequencing data and tens of millions of unique TCR sequences were included in an early release covering about 620 HLA-typed donors. Of the roughly 400 genotyped donors, 81% were placed in the genetic ancestry cluster associated with self-reported Caucasian donors. The study aimed to test whether signatures of past pathogen exposure could be identified by cataloging public T cell receptors. The T cell repertoires of several hundred subjects were profiled by immunosequencing and related to cytomegalovirus serostatus. A separate validation cohort of over 95 different subjects was used in addition to the roughly 640-subject first cohort. To predict cytomegalovirus infection status, the study combined high-throughput TCR immunosequencing, statistical association of individual TCRs with disease status, and machine learning. A later analysis re-examined previously published TCR beta repertoires from roughly 720 donors and added high-resolution HLA genotyping to investigate patterns of TCR occurrence. In the later analysis, no new phenotypic data were used to find candidate immune exposures; instead, reliance was placed on TCR beta sequences and their occurrence across donors. To decide whether each TCR beta V gene segment behaved as functional or pseudogenic, an earlier analysis of some 570 of the donors relied on high-throughput TCR beta sequencing. Donor age, sex, ethnicity and CMV serostatus were compiled alongside the repertoire data. In a later genetic analysis, genome-wide SNP genotypes for about 55% of the roughly 700 donors were used, and that subset was treated as a discovery cohort. Every repertoire in the discovery cohort had been generated on one and the same sequencing platform. Class I and class II HLA loci were covered by the typing at four-digit resolution. Typing coverage varied by locus: about 629-630 donors for A, B, C, DRB1 and DQB1; more than 500 for DQA1; around 610 for DPA1; roughly 450 for DPB1. Because of strong linkage in the cohort, five DR-DQ haplotypes were treated as single units for association and clustering. Among around 400 genotyped donors of the cohort, an average of approximately 240,000 unique TCR beta nucleotide sequences was sequenced per donor, of which roughly 17% were non-productive.

General study outcomes and caveats: A few of the identified cytomegalovirus-associated TCR beta chains were confirmed in vitro to be specific for cytomegalovirus antigens. A further reported finding was that TCR beta sequences accurately predicted the HLA-A and HLA-B alleles for most subjects in the first cohort. A later genetic analysis associated a missense DCLRE1C variant with V-gene and J-gene trimming of TCR beta chains, and an independent cohort replicated the association. In the study, 164 TCR beta chains were listed as associated with cytomegalovirus. HLA typing was unavailable for some donors at each locus, so association tests used only the typed subset. Linkage disequilibrium might explain the correlated functional status among segregating V segments, but an unknown experimental factor could not be excluded. CMV serostatus was the only immune exposure information available for the cohort. An earlier analysis of approximately 530 of the donors showed that most TCR beta V segments appeared in productive rearrangements either about 90% or about 30% of the time, which broadly matched IMGT annotations. According to a later analysis, parvovirus B19, influenza, CMV and Epstein-Barr virus appeared linked to several top co-occurrence clusters. Roughly uniform sequencing depth across donors was assumed in presence/absence analyses, although this assumption may not hold. In this cohort, only TCR beta chains were sequenced, and detectable features were limited by the absence of alpha or paired-chain data. Cytomegalovirus status was reported to be diagnosed by the classifier with high specificity and sensitivity in both the original and validation cohorts. In a later analysis, the rate of TCR association differed among HLA loci, with DRB1 alleles having the most associated TCRs and HLA-C alleles having the fewest. Because counts were too low, some 17 rarely observed V segments, including chromosome 9 orphons, were left out of the earlier analysis of 500 to 650 of the donors. When HLA alleles, especially DR and DQ, strongly co-occurred, attributing TCR associations to individual alleles was difficult. A later genetic analysis reported fewer N-insertions in productive TCRs among donors in an Asian-associated ancestry cluster than the roughly 640-donor mean. Compared with equally common non-associated chains, HLA-associated TCR beta chains in a later analysis were more clonally expanded and had lower generation probabilities. At a false discovery rate of 0.05, a later analysis linked 16,000 or so TCR beta sequences to specific HLA alleles. Most TCR sequences were observed very rarely across donors, whereas some public TCRs were present in many individuals. The 87-base-pair reads could not distinguish some IMGT-functional V segments, including TRBV6-2 and TRBV6-3, so those segments were excluded. According to a later analysis, most CMV-associated TCR beta chains appeared to be HLA-restricted, and the HLA associations seemed to be driven largely by CMV exposure. A group of highly shared sequence variants was considered likely to be a technical artifact of the sequencing pipeline. According to the authors, the approach could potentially be generalized to other disease states and immunological phenotypes.

To prepare the library, the immunoSEQ multiplex PCR assay was applied. For the multiplex PCR, a mixture combining 60 forward primers for TCR Vbeta segments and 13 reverse primers for TCR Jbeta segments was used. A multiplex PCR assay on genomic DNA amplified the CDR3 region of rearranged TCR beta genes. The amplified TCR beta libraries were sequenced on the Illumina HiSeq System as 87-base-pair reads. The source study handled its data this way. A later analysis tallied about 77 million unique TCR beta chains across the 660 or so repertoires, and about 12 million of those chains were shared by two or more donors. To remove PCR and sequencing errors, raw reads were error-corrected and collapsed into unique sequences using a nearest-neighbor algorithm that merged closely related sequences. V, D and J gene segments were assigned by aligning CDR3 sequences to IMGT reference sequences. For a sequence to be retained, a match of at least six nucleotides was required to both a V gene segment and a J gene segment. Rearrangements were classified as productive when the CDR3 lacked stop codons and remained in frame with V and J, and all other rearrangements were classified as non-productive. Following IMGT convention, CDR3 was defined as the stretch from the second conserved V-encoded cysteine up to the conserved J-encoded phenylalanine. The earlier analysis of roughly 590 of the donors excluded sequences that lacked an unambiguous match to a single V gene segment. An earlier analysis of a few hundred of the donors called V segments functional above 56.7% productive rearrangements and segregating when the between-donor standard deviation exceeded 5%. To diagnose cytomegalovirus status from the catalog of TCR beta chain sequences, a statistical classification framework was built. V and J gene assignment, in a later analysis, came from comparing TCR nucleotide sequences with IMGT/GENE-DB human TR gene sequences. Using the TCRdist pipeline, a later analysis assigned CDR3 sequences along with most-parsimonious VDJ recombination scenarios. In a later analysis, each TCR beta chain was defined by its CDR3 amino acid sequence together with its V-gene family, and reads without a unique V-gene family were excluded. A later analysis removed 592 highly shared, low-generation-probability nucleotide sequences to deal with suspected cross-contamination and a sequencing artifact. A later analysis calculated a clonal expansion index for each public chain from normalized within-repertoire ranks of inferred template counts. Generation probabilities in a later analysis came from a VDJ recombination model fitted to out-of-frame rearrangements, and those results were checked against IGoR. In a later analysis, hypergeometric tests were used to score TCR-TCR, TCR-HLA and TCR-CMV co-occurrence, with a repertoire-size bias correction applied to TCR pairs. To estimate false discovery rates, a later analysis permuted the HLA or CMV assignments 20 times. A later analysis grouped co-occurring TCRs with DBSCAN, adding TCRdist sequence similarity when clustering within HLA-allele-positive subsets. Repertoires with fewer than 30,000 or more than 120,000 public chains, plus five repertoires with anomalous nucleotide sharing, were excluded from co-occurrence clustering. The table was pulled from immuneACCESS by TCRdb, which kept in-frame rearrangements only. Such tables lose some clones; where checked, under half of the loss comes from unresolved V genes, and the rest has no known cause. V, J and clone size were drawn from that table, and D and trimming were deduced from the DNA. For this sample the table gives approximately 220,000 clones, of which over 65% were detected only once. The ten largest clones represent under 0.8% of the sample.

The sequence is built from TRBV7-9 and TRBJ2-1; TRBD2 agrees with 7 junctional bases. The receptor's source is a man aged 18 to 30 in good health and CMV-seronegative. Sequencing used PBMCs. The CDR3 loop reads CASSLYREGRVF. The nucleotides are TGTGCCAGCAGCTTGTACCGGGAAGGGAGGGTCTTC.